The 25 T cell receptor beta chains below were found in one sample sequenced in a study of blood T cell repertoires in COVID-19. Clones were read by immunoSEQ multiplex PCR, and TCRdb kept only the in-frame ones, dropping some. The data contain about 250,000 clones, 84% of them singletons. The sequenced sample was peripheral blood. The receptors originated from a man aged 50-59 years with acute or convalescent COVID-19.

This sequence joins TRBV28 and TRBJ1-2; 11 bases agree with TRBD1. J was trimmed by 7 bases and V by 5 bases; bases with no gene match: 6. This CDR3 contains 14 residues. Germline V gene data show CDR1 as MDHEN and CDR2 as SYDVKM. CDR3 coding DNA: TGTGCCAGCAGTCGGACAGGGGGCGGCGGTGGCTACACCTTC. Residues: CASSRTGGGGGYTF.

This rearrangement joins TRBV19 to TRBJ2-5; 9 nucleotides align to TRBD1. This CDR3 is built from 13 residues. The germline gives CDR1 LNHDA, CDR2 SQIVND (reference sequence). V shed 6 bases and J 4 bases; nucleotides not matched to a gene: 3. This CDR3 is CASRGQGLETQYF. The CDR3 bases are TGTGCCAGTAGAGGACAGGGGTTAGAGACCCAGTACTTC.

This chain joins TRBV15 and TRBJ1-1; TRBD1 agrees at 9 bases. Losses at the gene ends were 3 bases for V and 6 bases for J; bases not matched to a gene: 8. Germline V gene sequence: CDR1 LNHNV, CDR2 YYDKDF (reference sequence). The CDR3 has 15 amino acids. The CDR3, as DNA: TGTGCCACCAGCAGGGGACAGGGTCTGGGTGCTGAAGCTTTCTTT. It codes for CATSRGQGLGAEAFF. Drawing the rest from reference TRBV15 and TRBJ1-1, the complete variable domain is DAMVIQNPRYQVTQFGKPVTLSCSQTLNHNVMYWYQQKSSQAPKLLFHYYDKDFNNEADTPDNFQSRRPNTSFCFLDIRSPGLGDTAMYLCATSRGQGLGAEAFFGQGTRLTVV.

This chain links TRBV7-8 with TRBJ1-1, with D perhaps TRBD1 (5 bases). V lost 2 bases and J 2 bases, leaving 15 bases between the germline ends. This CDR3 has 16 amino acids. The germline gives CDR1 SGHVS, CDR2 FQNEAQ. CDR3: CASSLFRVDVNTEAFF. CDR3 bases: TGTGCCAGCAGCTTATTCAGGGTAGACGTAAACACTGAAGCTTTCTTT.

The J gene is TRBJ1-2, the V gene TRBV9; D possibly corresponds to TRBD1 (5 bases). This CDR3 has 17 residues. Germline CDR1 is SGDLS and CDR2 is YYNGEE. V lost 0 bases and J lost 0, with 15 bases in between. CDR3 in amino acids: CASSVAGRARANYGYTF. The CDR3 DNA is TGTGCCAGCAGCGTAGCGGGCAGGGCTAGGGCTAACTATGGCTACACCTTC.

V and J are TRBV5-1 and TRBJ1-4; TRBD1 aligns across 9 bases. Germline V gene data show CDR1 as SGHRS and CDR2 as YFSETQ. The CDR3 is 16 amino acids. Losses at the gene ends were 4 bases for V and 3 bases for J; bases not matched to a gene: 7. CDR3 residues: CASSPGQGVANEKLFF. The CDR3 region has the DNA TGCGCCAGCAGCCCGGGACAGGGTGTGGCTAATGAAAAACTGTTTTTT.

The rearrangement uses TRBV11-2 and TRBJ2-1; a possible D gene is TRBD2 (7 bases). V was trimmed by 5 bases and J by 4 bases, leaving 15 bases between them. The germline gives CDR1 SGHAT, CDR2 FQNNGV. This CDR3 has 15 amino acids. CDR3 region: CASSLRGGGYNEQFF. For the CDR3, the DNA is TGTGCCAGCAGCCTCCGAGGGGGAGGGTACAATGAGCAGTTCTTC.

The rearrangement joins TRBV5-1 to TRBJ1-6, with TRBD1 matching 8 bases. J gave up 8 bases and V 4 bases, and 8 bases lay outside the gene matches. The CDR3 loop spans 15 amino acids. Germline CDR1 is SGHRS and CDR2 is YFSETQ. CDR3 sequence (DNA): TGCGCCAGCAGCCTCAGGACAGGGAACGATTCACCCCTCCACTTT. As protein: CASSLRTGNDSPLHF.

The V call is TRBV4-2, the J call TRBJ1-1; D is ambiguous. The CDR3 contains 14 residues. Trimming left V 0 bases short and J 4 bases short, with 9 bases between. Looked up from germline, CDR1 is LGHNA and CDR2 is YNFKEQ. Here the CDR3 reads CASSQEFESTEAFF. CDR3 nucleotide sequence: TGTGCCAGCAGCCAAGAGTTTGAGAGCACTGAAGCTTTCTTT.

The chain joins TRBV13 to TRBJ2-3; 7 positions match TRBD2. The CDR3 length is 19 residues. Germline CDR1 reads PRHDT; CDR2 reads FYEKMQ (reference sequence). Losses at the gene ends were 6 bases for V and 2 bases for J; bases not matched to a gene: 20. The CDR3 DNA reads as TGTGCCAGCAGACGGACGGCGGCTGGGAGACTAGCTTACACAGATACGCAGTATTTT. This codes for CASRRTAAGRLAYTDTQYF.

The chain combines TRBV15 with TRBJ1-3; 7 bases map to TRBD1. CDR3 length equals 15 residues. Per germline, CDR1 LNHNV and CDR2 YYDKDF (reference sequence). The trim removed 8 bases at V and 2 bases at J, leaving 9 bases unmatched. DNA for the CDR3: TGTGCCACCTCCCCCCGACAGGGCGCTGGAAACACCATATATTTT. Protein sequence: CATSPRQGAGNTIYF.

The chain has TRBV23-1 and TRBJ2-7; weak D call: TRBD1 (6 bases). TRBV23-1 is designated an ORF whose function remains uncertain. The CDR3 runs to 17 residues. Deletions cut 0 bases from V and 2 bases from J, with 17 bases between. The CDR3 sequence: CASSQSISARGTYEQYF. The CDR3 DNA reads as TGCGCCAGCAGTCAATCGATCTCGGCCAGGGGTACCTACGAGCAGTACTTC.

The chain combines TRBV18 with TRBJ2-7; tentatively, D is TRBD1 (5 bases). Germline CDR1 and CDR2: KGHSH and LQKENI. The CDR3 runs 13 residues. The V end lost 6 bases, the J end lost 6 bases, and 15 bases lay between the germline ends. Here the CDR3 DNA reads TGTGCCAGCTCCCCCGACAGTTCCAGCGAGCAGTACTTC. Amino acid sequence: CASSPDSSSEQYF.

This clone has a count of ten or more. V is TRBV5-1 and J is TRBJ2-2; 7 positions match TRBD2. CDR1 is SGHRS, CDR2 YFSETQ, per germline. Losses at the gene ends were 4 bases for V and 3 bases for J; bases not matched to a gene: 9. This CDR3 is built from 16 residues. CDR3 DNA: TGCGCCAGCAGCCATATGAGCGGGGTCGACACCGGGGAGCTGTTTTTT. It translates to CASSHMSGVDTGELFF. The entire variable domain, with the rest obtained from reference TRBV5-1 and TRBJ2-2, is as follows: KAGVTQTPRYLIKTRGQQVTLSCSPISGHRSVSWYQQTPGQGLQFLFEYFSETQRNKGNFPGRFSGRQFSNSRSEMNVSTLELGDSALYLCASSHMSGVDTGELFFGEGSRLTVL.

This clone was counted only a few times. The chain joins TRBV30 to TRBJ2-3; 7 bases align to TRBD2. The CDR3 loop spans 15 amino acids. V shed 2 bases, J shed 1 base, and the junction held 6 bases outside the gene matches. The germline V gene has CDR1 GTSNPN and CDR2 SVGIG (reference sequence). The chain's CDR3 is CAWSFGTTRTDTQYF. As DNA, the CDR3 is TGTGCCTGGAGTTTCGGGACTACCCGCACAGATACGCAGTATTTT. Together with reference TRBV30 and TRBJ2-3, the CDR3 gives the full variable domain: SQTIHQWPATLVQPVGSPLSLECTVEGTSNPNLYWYRQAAGRGLQLLFYSVGIGQISSEVPQNLSASRPQDRQFILSSKKLLLSDSGFYLCAWSFGTTRTDTQYFGPGTRLTVL.

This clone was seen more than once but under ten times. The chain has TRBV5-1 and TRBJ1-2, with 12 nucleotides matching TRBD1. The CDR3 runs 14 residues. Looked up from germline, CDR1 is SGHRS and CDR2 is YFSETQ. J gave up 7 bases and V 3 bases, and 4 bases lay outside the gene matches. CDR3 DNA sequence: TGCGCCAGCAGCTCGGGACAGGGGGCGCGTGGCTACACCTTC. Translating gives CASSSGQGARGYTF.

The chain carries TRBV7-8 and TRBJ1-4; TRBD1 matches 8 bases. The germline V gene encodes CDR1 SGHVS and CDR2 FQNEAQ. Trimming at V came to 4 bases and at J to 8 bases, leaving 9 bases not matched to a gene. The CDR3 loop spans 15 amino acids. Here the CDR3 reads CASSSTRGRDEKLFF. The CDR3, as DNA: TGTGCCAGCAGCTCAACCAGGGGGCGCGACGAAAAACTGTTTTTT.

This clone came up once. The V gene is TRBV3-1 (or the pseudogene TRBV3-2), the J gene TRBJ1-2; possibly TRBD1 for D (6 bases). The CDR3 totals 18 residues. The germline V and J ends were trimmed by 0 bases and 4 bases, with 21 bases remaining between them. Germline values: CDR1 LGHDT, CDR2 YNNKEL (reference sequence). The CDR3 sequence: CASSQDSGAGGLTYGYTF. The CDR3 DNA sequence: TGTGCCAGCAGCCAAGACTCCGGGGCTGGGGGCCTGACCTATGGCTACACCTTC.

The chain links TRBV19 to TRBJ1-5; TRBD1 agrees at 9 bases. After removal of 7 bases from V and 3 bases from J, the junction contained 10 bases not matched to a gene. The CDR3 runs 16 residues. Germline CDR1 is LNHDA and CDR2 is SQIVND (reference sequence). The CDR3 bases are TGTGCCAGTAATCCTATCCACAGGGGGCTCAATCAGCCCCAGCATTTT. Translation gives CASNPIHRGLNQPQHF.

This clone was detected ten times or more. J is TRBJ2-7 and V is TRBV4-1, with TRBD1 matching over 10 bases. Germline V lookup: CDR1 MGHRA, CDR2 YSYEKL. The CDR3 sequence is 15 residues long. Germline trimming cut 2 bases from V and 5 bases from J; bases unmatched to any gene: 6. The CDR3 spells CASSQTGTGVDEQYF. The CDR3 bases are TGCGCCAGCAGCCAAACCGGGACAGGGGTTGACGAGCAGTACTTC.

The CDR3 region has the DNA TGTGCCAGCAGCTGGAGGAGTGCCGGGGAGCTGTTTTTT. This encodes CASSWRSAGELFF. The gene calls are TRBV11-2 and TRBJ2-2, with D perhaps TRBD2 (5 bases). The V end lost 4 bases, the J end lost 6 bases, and 9 bases lay between the germline ends. CDR1 and CDR2 (germline): SGHAT, FQNNGV. The CDR3 contains 13 residues.

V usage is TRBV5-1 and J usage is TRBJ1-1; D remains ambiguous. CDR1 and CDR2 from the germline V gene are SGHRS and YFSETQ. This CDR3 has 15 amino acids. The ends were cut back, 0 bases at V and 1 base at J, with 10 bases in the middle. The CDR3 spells CASSLGRSANTEAFF. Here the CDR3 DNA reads TGCGCCAGCAGCTTGGGGCGAAGCGCGAACACTGAAGCTTTCTTT.

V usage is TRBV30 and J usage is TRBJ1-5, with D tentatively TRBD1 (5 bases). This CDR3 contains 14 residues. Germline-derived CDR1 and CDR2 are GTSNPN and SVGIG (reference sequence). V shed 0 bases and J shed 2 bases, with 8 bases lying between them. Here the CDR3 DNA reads TGTGCCTGGAGTGTACAGGCGGGCAATCAGCCCCAGCATTTT. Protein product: CAWSVQAGNQPQHF.

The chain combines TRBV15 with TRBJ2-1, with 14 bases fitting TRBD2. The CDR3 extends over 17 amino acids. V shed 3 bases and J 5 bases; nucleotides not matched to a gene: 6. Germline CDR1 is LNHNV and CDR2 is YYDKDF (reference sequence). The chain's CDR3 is CATSSPWTSGGNNEQFF. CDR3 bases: TGTGCCACCAGCAGCCCCTGGACTAGCGGGGGGAACAATGAGCAGTTCTTC.

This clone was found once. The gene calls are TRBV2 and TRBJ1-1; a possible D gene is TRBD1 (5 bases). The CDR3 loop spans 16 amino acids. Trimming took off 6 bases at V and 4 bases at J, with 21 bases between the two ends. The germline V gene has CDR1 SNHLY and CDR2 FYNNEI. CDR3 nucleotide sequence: TGTGCCAGCAGCGCAAGGCAGGGCTCTGGTGGCACTGAAGCTTTCTTT. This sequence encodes CASSARQGSGGTEAFF.